This entry concerns a single TCR beta chain. The antigen is not known. This specimen comes from a study of response to subunit inactivated influenza vaccine. Study-level points and caveats: That few new T cells are recruited by each seasonal influenza vaccination was the authors' suggestion.

This CDR3 is built from 15 residues. The germline CDR1 and CDR2 sequences are MNHEY and SVGEGT. V was cut by 2 bases and J by 0 bases, with 10 bases left in between. Each CDR3 protein gets one entry after TCRdb re-called the RT-PCR reads with MiXCR. The table lists 600,000 to 850,000 distinct CDR3 sequences, around 13% of them singletons. The chain carries TRBV6-2 or TRBV6-3 and TRBJ1-2; D is possibly TRBD1 (5 bases). The source of this sequence is a man aged 45-65 years who received an inactivated influenza vaccine. This sample comprised PBMCs from blood, obtained roughly 15 days before vaccination. This chain's CDR3 is CASSYGGGPNYGYTF. Written as DNA, the CDR3 is TGTGCCAGCAGTTACGGCGGGGGACCTAACTATGGCTACACCTTC.